The 17 T cell receptor beta chains listed next were all sequenced from one sample in a study of shared clonotypes between healthy human individuals. Sequenced by immunoSEQ multiplex PCR; TCRdb stores in-frame clones only, minus some. Among 2,500,000 or so clones listed, more than 85% were seen once. Sequencing was carried out using naive CD4+ T cells from PBMCs. Subset denoted: CD45RA+ positively selected. Receptors originate from a man aged 18 to 30 in good health. Some clones in this sample may be carry-over from other donors' samples.

The CDR3 is CAWSYRGKRYEQYF. In DNA form, the CDR3 reads TGTGCCTGGAGTTACAGGGGGAAGAGATACGAGCAGTACTTC. The chain employs TRBV30 and TRBJ2-7, with TRBD1 identical over 8 bases. Germline V gives CDR1 GTSNPN, CDR2 SVGIG (reference sequence). CDR3 length: 14 residues. V dropped 2 bases and J dropped 4; count of bases not matched to a gene: 7. Using reference TRBV30 and TRBJ2-7 for the parts outside the CDR3, the full variable domain is SQTIHQWPATLVQPVGSPLSLECTVEGTSNPNLYWYRQAAGRGLQLLFYSVGIGQISSEVPQNLSASRPQDRQFILSSKKLLLSDSGFYLCAWSYRGKRYEQYFGPGTRLTVT.

This chain links TRBV19 with TRBJ2-1, with D perhaps matching TRBD2 (6 bases). The CDR3 runs to 13 residues. The germline CDR1 and CDR2 sequences are LNHDA and SQIVND (reference sequence). Between the trimmed V and J ends, which lost 0 bases and 10 bases, there was a span of 10 bases. Here the CDR3 DNA reads TGTGCCAGTAGTATAGATCGGGAGACAGAGCAGTTCTTC. It translates to CASSIDRETEQFF.

The chain has TRBV6-6 and TRBJ2-5; weak D call: TRBD1 (5 bases). CDR3 size: 16 residues. Trimming took 2 bases from V and 4 from J, leaving 17 bases between them. Germline CDR1 is MNHNY and CDR2 is SVGAGI (reference sequence). CDR3 region: CASSYDGFRDRETQYF. The CDR3 DNA reads as TGTGCCAGCAGTTACGATGGTTTCAGGGATCGAGAGACCCAGTACTTC.

The CDR3 nucleotides are TGTGCCAGCAGCTTTAGCGCGGGAGTTGACAATGAGCAGTTCTTC. It translates to CASSFSAGVDNEQFF. This sequence joins TRBV5-4 and TRBJ2-1, with TRBD2 matching over 7 bases. J lost 5 bases, V lost 2 bases, and 7 bases had no gene match. The CDR3 covers 15 residues. Germline CDR1 SGHNT, CDR2 YYREEE (reference sequence).

This rearrangement joins TRBV18 to TRBJ2-7; the match to TRBD1 covers 11 bases. The germline V gene has CDR1 KGHSH and CDR2 LQKENI. CDR3 length equals 14 residues. J was trimmed by 3 bases and V by 10 bases; bases with no gene match: 8. The CDR3 region is CATTDGTGGYEQYF. CDR3 DNA sequence: TGTGCCACCACCGACGGGACAGGGGGCTACGAGCAGTACTTC.

The V call is TRBV5-4, the J call TRBJ1-4; D not resolved. V was pared by 0 bases and J by 8 bases, with 20 bases between. The CDR3 contains 17 residues. CDR1 and CDR2 from the germline V gene are SGHNT and YYREEE (reference sequence). The CDR3, as DNA: TGTGCCAGCAGCTTGGGGGGTATCGGTGGAGGGAACGAAAAACTGTTTTTT. Translated: CASSLGGIGGGNEKLFF.

The chain joins TRBV10-1 to TRBJ2-5; TRBD2 agrees at 7 bases. The trim removed 0 bases at V and 3 bases at J, leaving 1 base unmatched. This CDR3 has 14 amino acids. The germline CDR1 and CDR2 sequences are WNHNN and SYGVQD (reference sequence). DNA of the CDR3: TGCGCCAGCAGTGAGTCAAGCGGGGAAGAGACCCAGTACTTC. Its translation is CASSESSGEETQYF.

The chain carries TRBV29-1 and TRBJ1-1, with 7 bases that match TRBD1. This CDR3 has 13 residues. V was pared by 7 bases and J by 0 bases, with 5 bases of the junction left unmatched. Germline V lookup: CDR1 SQVTM, CDR2 ANQGSEA. The CDR3 DNA sequence: TGCAGCGCCGTGGGACAGTTGAACACTGAAGCTTTCTTT. It yields the protein CSAVGQLNTEAFF.

The V call is TRBV7-9, the J call TRBJ1-2; D perhaps matches TRBD1 (6 bases). This CDR3 is 15 amino acids long. V lost 4 bases and J lost 5, with 17 bases in between. Germline CDR1 is SEHNR and CDR2 is FQNEAQ (reference sequence). CDR3 nucleotide sequence: TGTGCCAGCAGCTCCCTTTTACGGGGGCCTTATGGCTACACCTTC. This encodes CASSSLLRGPYGYTF.

The chain is built from TRBV15 and TRBJ2-7; D may correspond to TRBD1 or TRBD2 (6 bases each). The length of the CDR3 is 14 residues. Germline values: CDR1 LNHNV, CDR2 YYDKDF (reference sequence). V shed 9 bases and J shed 5 bases, with 20 bases lying between them. The chain's CDR3 is CATSLGGQGHEQYF. CDR3 nucleotide sequence: TGTGCCACTTCCCTGGGGGGCCAGGGGCACGAGCAGTACTTC.

This clone was picked up one time. The chain employs TRBV5-1 and TRBJ2-3, with 8 bases fitting TRBD1. J was trimmed by 2 bases and V by 5 bases; bases with no gene match: 10. The germline CDR1 and CDR2 sequences are SGHRS and YFSETQ. The CDR3 spans 16 residues. In nucleotides, the CDR3 is TGCGCCAGCAGTAAGTCCCGGGACAGGCTCACAGATACGCAGTATTTT. Protein sequence: CASSKSRDRLTDTQYF.

The chain couples TRBV4-1 to TRBJ1-3, with D tentatively TRBD1 (5 bases). V was trimmed by 1 base and J by 0 bases, leaving 13 bases between them. The CDR3 is 17 amino acids. Germline CDR1 is MGHRA and CDR2 is YSYEKL. CDR3 nucleotides: TGCGCCAGCAGCCAAGGGAGGGGCTCCTTCTCTGGAAACACCATATATTTT. Its protein is CASSQGRGSFSGNTIYF.

The CDR3 reads CASQVGTSGNEQFF. Here the CDR3 DNA reads TGCGCCAGCCAGGTAGGGACTAGCGGCAATGAGCAGTTCTTC. This chain links TRBV5-1 with TRBJ2-1, with 11 bases matching TRBD2. CDR3 length equals 14 residues. Germline trimming cut 7 bases from V and 6 bases from J; bases unmatched to any gene: 6. Germline V gene sequence: CDR1 SGHRS, CDR2 YFSETQ.

This sequence joins TRBV7-9 and TRBJ2-5, with 8 bases matching TRBD1. J lost 5 bases, V lost 2 bases, and 7 bases had no gene match. Germline loops: CDR1 SEHNR, CDR2 FQNEAQ (reference sequence). The CDR3 consists of 15 residues. CDR3 sequence reads: CASSLYRGERETQYF. The CDR3 nucleotides are TGTGCCAGCAGCTTATACAGGGGGGAGAGGGAGACCCAGTACTTC.

This CDR3 is CASSVPKRLAGEETQYF. The CDR3 DNA follows: TGTGCCAGCAGCGTACCCAAGAGACTAGCGGGGGAGGAGACCCAGTACTTC. The chain carries TRBV9 and TRBJ2-5, with 12 nucleotides matching TRBD2. CDR3 length: 17 amino acids. From germline, CDR1 is SGDLS and CDR2 YYNGEE. J lost 5 bases, V lost 1 base, and 9 bases had no gene match.

This rearrangement joins TRBV5-1 to TRBJ2-5; 7 positions match TRBD2. This CDR3 has 13 amino acids. Germline CDR1 is SGHRS and CDR2 is YFSETQ. V dropped 2 bases and J dropped 9; count of bases not matched to a gene: 7. CDR3 in DNA: TGCGCCAGCAGCTTCACTACCCGGGAGGCCCAGTACTTC. It translates to CASSFTTREAQYF.

The chain employs TRBV5-1 and TRBJ2-3, with D unclear. Germline V CDR1 and CDR2: SGHRS, YFSETQ. CDR3 length: 15 amino acids. With 4 bases removed from V and 0 bases from J, the gap between germline ends came to 12 bases. CDR3 loop: CASSAHSSSTDTQYF. The CDR3 nucleotides are TGCGCCAGCAGCGCACACAGCTCTAGCACAGATACGCAGTATTTT. Together with reference TRBV5-1 and TRBJ2-3, the CDR3 gives the full variable domain: KAGVTQTPRYLIKTRGQQVTLSCSPISGHRSVSWYQQTPGQGLQFLFEYFSETQRNKGNFPGRFSGRQFSNSRSEMNVSTLELGDSALYLCASSAHSSSTDTQYFGPGTRLTVL.